The 8 T cell receptor beta chains given below trace back to one sample, sequenced in a study of T cell changes during pregnancy in multiple sclerosis. Only in-frame clones appear in the TCRdb table, and some are missing; sequencing was by immunoSEQ multiplex PCR. The profile shows about 130,000 clones, about 96% of them singletons. The sequenced sample was peripheral blood, obtained after pregnancy. These receptor sequences come from a female donor with multiple sclerosis, enrolled in a pregnancy study.

V usage is TRBV28 and J usage is TRBJ2-7, with 9 bases that match TRBD2. The CDR3 runs 12 residues. The germline gives CDR1 MDHEN, CDR2 SYDVKM. The trim removed 6 bases at V and 12 bases at J, leaving 9 bases unmatched. The CDR3 sequence is CASSPLAGRMYF. The CDR3 nucleotides read TGTGCCAGCAGCCCTCTAGCGGGAAGGATGTACTTC.

J is TRBJ2-3 and V is TRBV28; 14 positions match TRBD2. The CDR3 covers 17 residues. The germline CDR1 and CDR2 sequences are MDHEN and SYDVKM. With 1 base clipped from V and 5 bases from J, the junction kept 5 bases outside the gene matches. The CDR3, as DNA: TGTGCCAGCAGTTTATTGACTAGCGGGAGGGCGAGAGATACGCAGTATTTT. It is translated as CASSLLTSGRARDTQYF.

The chain combines TRBV18 with TRBJ2-3; possibly TRBD2 for D (6 bases). The CDR3 spans 16 residues. In germline, CDR1 is KGHSH, CDR2 LQKENI. Trimming stripped 3 bases from V and 4 bases from J, with 17 bases between. The CDR3 sequence is CASSPLGLATPDTQYF. CDR3 sequence (DNA): TGTGCCAGCTCACCTTTAGGCCTAGCGACCCCAGATACGCAGTATTTT.

V usage is TRBV19 and J usage is TRBJ1-5, with 7 nucleotides matching TRBD1. This CDR3 is 16 amino acids long. The germline V gene encodes CDR1 LNHDA and CDR2 SQIVND (reference sequence). The V gene end was trimmed by 6 bases and the J gene end by 0 bases; junction bases not matched to a gene: 8. The CDR3 spells CASSLTGSYSNQPQHF. CDR3 DNA: TGTGCCAGTAGCCTGACAGGGTCCTATAGCAATCAGCCCCAGCATTTT.

CDR3 in DNA: TGTGCCACCAGCAGAGAGGGTTCGTTAGGGGCTACTGAAGCTTTCTTT. Its protein product is CATSREGSLGATEAFF. The chain uses TRBV15 and TRBJ1-1, with a tentative D call TRBD1 (5 bases). This CDR3 has 16 amino acids. Germline assignment: CDR1 LNHNV and CDR2 YYDKDF (reference sequence). V lost 0 bases, J lost 5 bases, and 16 bases lay in between.

The chain joins TRBV7-9 to TRBJ1-2; no clear D gene. Germline V gives CDR1 SEHNR, CDR2 FQNEAQ (reference sequence). The CDR3 is 15 amino acids. The ends were cut back, 0 bases at V and 2 bases at J, with 10 bases in the middle. CDR3 residues: CASSLADGGNYGYTF. Written as DNA, the CDR3 is TGTGCCAGCAGCTTAGCGGACGGAGGGAACTATGGCTACACCTTC. The entire variable domain, with the rest obtained from reference TRBV7-9 and TRBJ1-2, is as follows: DTGVSQNPRHKITKRGQNVTFRCDPISEHNRLYWYRQTLGQGPEFLTYFQNEAQLEKSRLLSDRFSAERPKGSFSTLEIQRTEQGDSAMYLCASSLADGGNYGYTFGSGTRLTVV.

CDR3 coding DNA: TGTGCCATCAAGACTAGCGGGAGGGCAGATACGCAGTATTTT. Its translation is CAIKTSGRADTQYF. The rearrangement uses TRBV27 and TRBJ2-3; 14 nucleotides agree with TRBD2. Germline lookup yields CDR1 MNHEY and CDR2 SMNVEV (reference sequence). The CDR3 totals 14 residues. Trimming removed 10 bases from V and 4 bases from J; junction bases left unmatched: 4.

The chain recombines TRBV6-6 with TRBJ1-3; possible D gene TRBD1, 5 bases. Trimming stripped 7 bases from V and 2 bases from J, with 6 bases between. Germline V gene lookup returns CDR1 MNHNY and CDR2 SVGAGI (reference sequence). The CDR3 runs to 12 residues. The CDR3 DNA sequence: TGTGCCAGCAAAGGGGCTGGAAACACCATATATTTT. It yields the protein CASKGAGNTIYF.